Sequencing of this TCR beta chain was carried out in a study of shared clonotypes between healthy human individuals. Background on the study: Ranging from 18 to 49 in age, donors were two women and a few men.

At deep level, the assay was performed. Across several immunoSEQ plates, the genomic DNA of each subset was split evenly. Assay used: immunoSEQ multiplex PCR; TCRdb lists only in-frame clones, some missing. The sample holds some 680,000 clones, less than 80% seen once. The donors, healthy adults who were HIV-negative, had experienced no recent acute infections or vaccinations. Germline values: CDR1 MDHEN, CDR2 SYDVKM. V was trimmed by 1 base and J by 3 bases, leaving 13 bases between them. The CDR3 has 15 residues. The clonotype comes from a woman in her 30s in good health. The V gene is TRBV28, the J gene TRBJ2-7; maybe TRBD2 (6 bases). The specimen was memory CD4+ T cells sorted from blood. Subset indicated: CD45RA-negative fraction. CDR3 region: CASSLYGTGNYEQYF. The CDR3 nucleotides are TGTGCCAGCAGTTTATACGGGACTGGGAACTACGAGCAGTACTTC.